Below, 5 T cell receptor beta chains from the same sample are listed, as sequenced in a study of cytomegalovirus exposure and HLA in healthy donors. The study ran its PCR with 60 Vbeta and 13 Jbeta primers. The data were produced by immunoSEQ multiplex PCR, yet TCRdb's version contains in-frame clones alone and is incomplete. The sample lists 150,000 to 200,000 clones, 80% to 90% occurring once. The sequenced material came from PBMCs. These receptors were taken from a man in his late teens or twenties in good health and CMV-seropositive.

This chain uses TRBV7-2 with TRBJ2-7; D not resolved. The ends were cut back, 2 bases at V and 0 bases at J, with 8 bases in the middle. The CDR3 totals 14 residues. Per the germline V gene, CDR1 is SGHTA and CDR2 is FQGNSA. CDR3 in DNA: TGTGCCAGCAGCTTATCAACGGTCTCCTACGAGCAGTACTTC. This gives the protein CASSLSTVSYEQYF.

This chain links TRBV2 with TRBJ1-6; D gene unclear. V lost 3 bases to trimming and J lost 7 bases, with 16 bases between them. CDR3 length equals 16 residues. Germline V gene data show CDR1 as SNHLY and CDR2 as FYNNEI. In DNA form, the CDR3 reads TGTGCCAGCAGTGATGTTGCAGCTAGAGGGAATTCACCCCTCCACTTT. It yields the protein CASSDVAARGNSPLHF.

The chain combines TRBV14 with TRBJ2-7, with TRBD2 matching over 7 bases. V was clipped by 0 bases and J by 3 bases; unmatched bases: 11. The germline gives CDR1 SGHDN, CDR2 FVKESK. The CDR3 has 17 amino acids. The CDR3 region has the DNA TGTGCCAGCAGCCAAGAAGTCGCTGGGGGGGGGAACTACGAGCAGTACTTC. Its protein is CASSQEVAGGGNYEQYF.

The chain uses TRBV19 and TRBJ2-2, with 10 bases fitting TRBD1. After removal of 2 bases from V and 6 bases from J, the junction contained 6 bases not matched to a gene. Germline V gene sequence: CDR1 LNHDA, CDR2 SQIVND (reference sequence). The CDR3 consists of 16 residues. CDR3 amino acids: CASSITGTGVSGELFF. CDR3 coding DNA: TGTGCCAGTAGTATAACCGGGACAGGGGTTTCCGGGGAGCTGTTTTTT. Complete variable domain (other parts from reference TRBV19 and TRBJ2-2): DGGITQSPKYLFRKEGQNVTLSCEQNLNHDAMYWYRQDPGQGLRLIYYSQIVNDFQKGDIAEGYSVSREKKESFPLTVTSAQKNPTAFYLCASSITGTGVSGELFFGEGSRLTVL.

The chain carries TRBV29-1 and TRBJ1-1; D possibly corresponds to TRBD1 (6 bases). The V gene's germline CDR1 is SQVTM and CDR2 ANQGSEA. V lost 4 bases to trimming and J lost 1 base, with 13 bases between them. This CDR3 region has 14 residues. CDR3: CSVAGQTKNTEAFF. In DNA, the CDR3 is TGCAGCGTTGCAGGACAGACTAAGAACACTGAAGCTTTCTTT.